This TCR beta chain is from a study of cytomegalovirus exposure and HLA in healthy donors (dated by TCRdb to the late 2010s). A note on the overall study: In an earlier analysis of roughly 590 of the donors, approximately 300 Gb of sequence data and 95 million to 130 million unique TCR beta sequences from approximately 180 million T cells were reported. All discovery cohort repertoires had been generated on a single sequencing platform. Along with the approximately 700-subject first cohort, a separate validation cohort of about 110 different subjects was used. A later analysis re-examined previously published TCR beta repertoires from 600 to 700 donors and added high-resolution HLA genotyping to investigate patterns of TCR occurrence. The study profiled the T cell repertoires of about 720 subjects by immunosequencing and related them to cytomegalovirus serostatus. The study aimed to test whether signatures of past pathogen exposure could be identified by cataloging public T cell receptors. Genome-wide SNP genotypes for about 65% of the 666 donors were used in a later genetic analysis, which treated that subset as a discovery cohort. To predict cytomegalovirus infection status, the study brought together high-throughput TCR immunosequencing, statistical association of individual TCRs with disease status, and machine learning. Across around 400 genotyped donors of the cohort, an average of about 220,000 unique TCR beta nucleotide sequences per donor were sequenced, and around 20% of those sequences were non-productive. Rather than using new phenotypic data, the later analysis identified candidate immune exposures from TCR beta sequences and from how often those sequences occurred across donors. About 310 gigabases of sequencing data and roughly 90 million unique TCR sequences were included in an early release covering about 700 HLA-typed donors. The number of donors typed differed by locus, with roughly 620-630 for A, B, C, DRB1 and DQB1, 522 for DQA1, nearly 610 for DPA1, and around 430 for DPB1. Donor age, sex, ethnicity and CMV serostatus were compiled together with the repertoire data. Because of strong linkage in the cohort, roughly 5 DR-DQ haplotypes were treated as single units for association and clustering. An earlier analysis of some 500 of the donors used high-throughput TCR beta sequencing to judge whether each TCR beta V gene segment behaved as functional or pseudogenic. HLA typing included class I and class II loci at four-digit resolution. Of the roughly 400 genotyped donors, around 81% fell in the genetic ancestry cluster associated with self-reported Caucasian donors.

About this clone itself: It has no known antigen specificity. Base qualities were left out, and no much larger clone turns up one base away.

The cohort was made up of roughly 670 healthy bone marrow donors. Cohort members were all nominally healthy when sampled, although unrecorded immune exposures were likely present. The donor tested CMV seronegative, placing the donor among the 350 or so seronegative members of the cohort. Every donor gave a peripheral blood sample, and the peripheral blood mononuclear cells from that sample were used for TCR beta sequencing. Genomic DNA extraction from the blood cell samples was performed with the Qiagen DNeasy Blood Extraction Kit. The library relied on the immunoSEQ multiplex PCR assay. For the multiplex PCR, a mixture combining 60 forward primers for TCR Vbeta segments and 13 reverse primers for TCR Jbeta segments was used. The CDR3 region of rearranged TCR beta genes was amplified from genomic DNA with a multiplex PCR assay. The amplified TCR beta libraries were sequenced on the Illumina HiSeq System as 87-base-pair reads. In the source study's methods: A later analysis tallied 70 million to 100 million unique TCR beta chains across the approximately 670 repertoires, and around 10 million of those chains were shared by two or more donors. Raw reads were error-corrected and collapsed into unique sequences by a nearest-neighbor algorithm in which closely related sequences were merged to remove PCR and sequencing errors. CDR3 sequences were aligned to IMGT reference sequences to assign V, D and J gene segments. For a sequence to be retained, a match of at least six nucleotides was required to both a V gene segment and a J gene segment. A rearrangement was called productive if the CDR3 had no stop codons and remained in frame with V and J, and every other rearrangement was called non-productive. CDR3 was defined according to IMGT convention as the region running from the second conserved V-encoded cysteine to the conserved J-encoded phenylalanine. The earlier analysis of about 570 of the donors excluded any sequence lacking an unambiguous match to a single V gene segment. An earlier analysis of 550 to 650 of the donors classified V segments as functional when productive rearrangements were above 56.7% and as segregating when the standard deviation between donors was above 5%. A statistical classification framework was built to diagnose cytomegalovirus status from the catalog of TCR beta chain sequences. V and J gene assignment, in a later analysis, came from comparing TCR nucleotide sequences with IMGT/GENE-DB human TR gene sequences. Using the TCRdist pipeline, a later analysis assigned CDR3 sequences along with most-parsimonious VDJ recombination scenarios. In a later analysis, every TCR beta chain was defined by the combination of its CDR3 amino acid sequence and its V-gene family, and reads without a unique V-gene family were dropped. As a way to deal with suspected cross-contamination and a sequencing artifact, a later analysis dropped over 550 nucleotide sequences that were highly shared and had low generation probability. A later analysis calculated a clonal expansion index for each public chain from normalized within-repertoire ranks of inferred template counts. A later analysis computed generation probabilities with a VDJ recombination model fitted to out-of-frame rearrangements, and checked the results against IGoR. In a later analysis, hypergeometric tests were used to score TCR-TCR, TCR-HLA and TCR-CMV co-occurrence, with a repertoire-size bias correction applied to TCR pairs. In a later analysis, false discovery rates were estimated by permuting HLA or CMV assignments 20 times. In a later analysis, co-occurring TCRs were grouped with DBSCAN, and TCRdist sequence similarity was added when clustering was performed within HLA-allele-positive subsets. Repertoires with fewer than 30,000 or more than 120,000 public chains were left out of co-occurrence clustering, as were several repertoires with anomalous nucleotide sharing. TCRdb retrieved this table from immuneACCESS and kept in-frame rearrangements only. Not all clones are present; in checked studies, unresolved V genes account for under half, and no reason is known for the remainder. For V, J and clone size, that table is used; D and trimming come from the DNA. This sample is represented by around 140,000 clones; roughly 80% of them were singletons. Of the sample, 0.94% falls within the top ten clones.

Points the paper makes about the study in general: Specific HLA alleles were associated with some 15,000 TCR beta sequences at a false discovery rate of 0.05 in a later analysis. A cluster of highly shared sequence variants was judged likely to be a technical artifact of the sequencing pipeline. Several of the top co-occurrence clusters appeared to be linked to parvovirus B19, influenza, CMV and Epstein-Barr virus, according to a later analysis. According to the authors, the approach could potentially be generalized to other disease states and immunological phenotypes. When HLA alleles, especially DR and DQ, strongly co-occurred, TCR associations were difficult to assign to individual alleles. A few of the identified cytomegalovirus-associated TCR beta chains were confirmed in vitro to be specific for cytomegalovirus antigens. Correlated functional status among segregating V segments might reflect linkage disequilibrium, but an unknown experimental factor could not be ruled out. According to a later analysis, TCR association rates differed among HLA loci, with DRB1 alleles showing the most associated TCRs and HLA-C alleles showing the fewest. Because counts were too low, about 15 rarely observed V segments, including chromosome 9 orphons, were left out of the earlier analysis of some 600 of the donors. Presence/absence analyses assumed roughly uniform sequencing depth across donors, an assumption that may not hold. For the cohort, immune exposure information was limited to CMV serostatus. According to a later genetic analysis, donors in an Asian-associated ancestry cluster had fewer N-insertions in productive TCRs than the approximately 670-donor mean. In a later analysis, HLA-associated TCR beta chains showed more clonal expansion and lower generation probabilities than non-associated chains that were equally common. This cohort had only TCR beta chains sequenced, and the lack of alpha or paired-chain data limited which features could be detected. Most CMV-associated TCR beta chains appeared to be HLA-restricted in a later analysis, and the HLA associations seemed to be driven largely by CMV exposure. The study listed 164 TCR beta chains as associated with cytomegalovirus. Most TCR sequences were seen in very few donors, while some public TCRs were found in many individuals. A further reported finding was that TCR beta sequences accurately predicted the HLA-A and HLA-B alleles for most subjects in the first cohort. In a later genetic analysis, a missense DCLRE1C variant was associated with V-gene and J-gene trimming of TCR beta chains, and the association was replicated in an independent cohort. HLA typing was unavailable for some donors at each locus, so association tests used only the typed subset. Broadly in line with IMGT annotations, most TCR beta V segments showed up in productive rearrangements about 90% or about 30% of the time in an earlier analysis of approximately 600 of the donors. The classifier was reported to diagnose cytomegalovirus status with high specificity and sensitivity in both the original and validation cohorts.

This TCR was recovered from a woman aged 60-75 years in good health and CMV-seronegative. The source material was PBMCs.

The CDR3 corresponds to CASSPGLADLSSYEQYF. The DNA reads TGTGCCAGCTCACCGGGGCTAGCGGACTTAAGCTCCTACGAGCAGTACTTC. The chain couples TRBV18 to TRBJ2-7; 7 bases in the middle match TRBD2. Taken from cysteine to phenylalanine, the CDR3 has 17 residues. Of all the DNA, just the CDR3 is kept, 51 bases in frame from base 1. Per the germline V gene, KGHSH is the CDR1 and LQKENI is the CDR2. Trimming leaves V shorter by 3 bases and J shorter by 0 bases, with the junction holding 11 bases beyond the gene matches.